This T cell receptor beta chain was documented in a study of early T cells in non-severe SARS-CoV-2 infection. On this clonotype: Antigen unknown.

The CDR3 contains 15 residues. Germline CDR1 reads LGHNA; CDR2 reads YSLEER. V lost 4 bases to trimming and J lost 3 bases; unmatched junction nucleotides: 6. Separate cDNA molecules each had unique molecular identifiers attached to them. TCRdb redid the calling of the 5' RACE reads with MiXCR, one entry per CDR3 protein. The table records tens of thousands of distinct CDR3 sequences, less than 9.5% of them present only once. Study results and caveats: Sequences matched to VDJdb favored anti-spike CD8 responses, while private and CD4 specificities were missed.

Sample: whole blood, taken at baseline. The chain employs TRBV4-3 and TRBJ2-1; TRBD1 agrees at 7 bases. The clonotype comes from an adult who was a healthcare worker with PCR-confirmed SARS-CoV-2 infection or an uninfected control (not recorded which). CDR3 sequence (DNA): TGCGCCAGCAGCCTTAGCCGGGACAGCTACAATGAGCAGTTCTTC. It specifies CASSLSRDSYNEQFF.